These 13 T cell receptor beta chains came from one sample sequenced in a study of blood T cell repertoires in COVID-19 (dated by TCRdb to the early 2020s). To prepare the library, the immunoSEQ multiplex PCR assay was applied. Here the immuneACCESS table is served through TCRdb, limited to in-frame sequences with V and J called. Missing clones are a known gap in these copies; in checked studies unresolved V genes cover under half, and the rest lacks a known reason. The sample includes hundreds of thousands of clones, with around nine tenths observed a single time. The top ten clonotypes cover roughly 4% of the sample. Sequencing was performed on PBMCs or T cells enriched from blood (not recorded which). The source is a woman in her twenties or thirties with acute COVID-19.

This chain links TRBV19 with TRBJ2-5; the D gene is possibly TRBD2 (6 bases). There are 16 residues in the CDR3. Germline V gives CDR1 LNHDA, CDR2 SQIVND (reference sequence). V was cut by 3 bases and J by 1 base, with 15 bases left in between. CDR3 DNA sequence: TGTGCCAGTAGTATCGGAACTAGCCTACTCCAAGAGACCCAGTACTTC. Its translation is CASSIGTSLLQETQYF.

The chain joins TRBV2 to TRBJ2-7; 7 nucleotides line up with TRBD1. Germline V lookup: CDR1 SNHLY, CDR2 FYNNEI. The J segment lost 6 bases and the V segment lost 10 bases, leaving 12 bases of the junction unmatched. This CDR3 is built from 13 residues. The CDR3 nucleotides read TGTGCCATCACTTTGCTTACAGGGGCCGAGCAGTACTTC. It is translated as CAITLLTGAEQYF.

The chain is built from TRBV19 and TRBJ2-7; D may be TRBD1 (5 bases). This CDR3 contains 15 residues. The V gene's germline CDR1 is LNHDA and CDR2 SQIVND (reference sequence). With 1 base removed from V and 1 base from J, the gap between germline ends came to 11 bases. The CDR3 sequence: CASSIVTGGSYEQYF. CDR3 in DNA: TGTGCCAGTAGTATAGTAACAGGTGGGTCCTACGAGCAGTACTTC.

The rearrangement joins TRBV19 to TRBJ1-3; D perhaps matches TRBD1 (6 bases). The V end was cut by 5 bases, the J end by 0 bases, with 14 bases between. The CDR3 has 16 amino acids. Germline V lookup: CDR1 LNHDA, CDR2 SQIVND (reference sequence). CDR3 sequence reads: CASSGGDIRSGNTIYF. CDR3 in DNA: TGTGCCAGTAGTGGGGGGGACATACGCTCTGGAAACACCATATATTTT.

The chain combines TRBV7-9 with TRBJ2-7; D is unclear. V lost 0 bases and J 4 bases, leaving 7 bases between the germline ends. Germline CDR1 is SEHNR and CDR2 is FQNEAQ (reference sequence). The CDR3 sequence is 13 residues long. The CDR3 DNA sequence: TGTGCCAGCAGCTTAGCGTTCGGGTACGAGCAGTACTTC. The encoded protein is CASSLAFGYEQYF. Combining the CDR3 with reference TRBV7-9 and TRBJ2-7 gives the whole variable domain DTGVSQNPRHKITKRGQNVTFRCDPISEHNRLYWYRQTLGQGPEFLTYFQNEAQLEKSRLLSDRFSAERPKGSFSTLEIQRTEQGDSAMYLCASSLAFGYEQYFGPGTRLTVT.

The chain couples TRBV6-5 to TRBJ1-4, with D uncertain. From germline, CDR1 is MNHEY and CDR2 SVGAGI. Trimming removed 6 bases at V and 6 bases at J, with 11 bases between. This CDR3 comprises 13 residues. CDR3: CASRVVEDEKLFF. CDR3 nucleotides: TGTGCCAGCAGGGTAGTAGAGGATGAAAAACTGTTTTTT.

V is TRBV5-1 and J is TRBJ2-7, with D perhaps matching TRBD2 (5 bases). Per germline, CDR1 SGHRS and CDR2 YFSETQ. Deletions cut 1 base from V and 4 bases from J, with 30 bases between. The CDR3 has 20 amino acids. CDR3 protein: CASSLRNPYFGEKVIYEQYF. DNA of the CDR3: TGCGCCAGCAGCTTGAGGAACCCCTATTTCGGGGAAAAGGTTATTTACGAGCAGTACTTC.

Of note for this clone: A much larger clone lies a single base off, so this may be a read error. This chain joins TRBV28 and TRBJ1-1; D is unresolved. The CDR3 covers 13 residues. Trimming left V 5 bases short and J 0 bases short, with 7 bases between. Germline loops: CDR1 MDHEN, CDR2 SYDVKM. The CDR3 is CASSVQVNTEAFF. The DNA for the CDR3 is TGTGCCAGCAGTGTACAAGTGAACACTGAAGCTTTCTTT.

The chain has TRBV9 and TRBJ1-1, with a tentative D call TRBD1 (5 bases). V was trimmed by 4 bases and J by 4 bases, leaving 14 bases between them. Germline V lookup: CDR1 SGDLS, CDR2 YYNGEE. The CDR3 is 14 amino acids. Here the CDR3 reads CASSTQAGGTEAFF. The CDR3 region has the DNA TGTGCCAGCAGCACACAGGCCGGGGGCACTGAAGCTTTCTTT.

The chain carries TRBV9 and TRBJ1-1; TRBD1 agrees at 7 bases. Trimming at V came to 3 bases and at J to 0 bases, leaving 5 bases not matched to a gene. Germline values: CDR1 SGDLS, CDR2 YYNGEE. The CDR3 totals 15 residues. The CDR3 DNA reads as TGTGCCAGCAGCGCAGGGGGGCGGCTGAACACTGAAGCTTTCTTT. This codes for CASSAGGRLNTEAFF.

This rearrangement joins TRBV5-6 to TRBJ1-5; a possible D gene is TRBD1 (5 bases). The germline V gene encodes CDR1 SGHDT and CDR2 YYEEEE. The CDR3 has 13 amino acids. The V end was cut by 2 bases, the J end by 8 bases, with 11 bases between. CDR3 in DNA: TGTGCCAGCAGCTTACAGGACCGGGAGCCCCAGCATTTT. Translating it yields CASSLQDREPQHF. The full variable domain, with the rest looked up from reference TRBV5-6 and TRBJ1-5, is DAGVTQSPTHLIKTRGQQVTLRCSPKSGHDTVSWYQQALGQGPQFIFQYYEEEERQRGNFPDRFSGHQFPNYSSELNVNALLLGDSALYLCASSLQDREPQHFGDGTRLSIL.

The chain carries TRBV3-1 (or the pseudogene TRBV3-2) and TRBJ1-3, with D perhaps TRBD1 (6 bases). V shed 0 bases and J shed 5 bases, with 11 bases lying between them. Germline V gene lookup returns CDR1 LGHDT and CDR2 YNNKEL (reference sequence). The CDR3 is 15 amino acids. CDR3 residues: CASSQEGAIRNTIYF. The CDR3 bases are TGTGCCAGCAGCCAAGAGGGGGCCATAAGAAACACCATATATTTT.

The CDR3 DNA reads TGTGCCAGCTCATCAGAAGTGAGCAATCAGCCCCAGCATTTT. Residues: CASSSEVSNQPQHF. The rearrangement links TRBV18 to TRBJ1-5; no clear D. Germline V lookup: CDR1 KGHSH, CDR2 LQKENI. V was trimmed by 5 bases and J by 1 base, leaving 9 bases between them. The CDR3 is made up of 14 amino acids.